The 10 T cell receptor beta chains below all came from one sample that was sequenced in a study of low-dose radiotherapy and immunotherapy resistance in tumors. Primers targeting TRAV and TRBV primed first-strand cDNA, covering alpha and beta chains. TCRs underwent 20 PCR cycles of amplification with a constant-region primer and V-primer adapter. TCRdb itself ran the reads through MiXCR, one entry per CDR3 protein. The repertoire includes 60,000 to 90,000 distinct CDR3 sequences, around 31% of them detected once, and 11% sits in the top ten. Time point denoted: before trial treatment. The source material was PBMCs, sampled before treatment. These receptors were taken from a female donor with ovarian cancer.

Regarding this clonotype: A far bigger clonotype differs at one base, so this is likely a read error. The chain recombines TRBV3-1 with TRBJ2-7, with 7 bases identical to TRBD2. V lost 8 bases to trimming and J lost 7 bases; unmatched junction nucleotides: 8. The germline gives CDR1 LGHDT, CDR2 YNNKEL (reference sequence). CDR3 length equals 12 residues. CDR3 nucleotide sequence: TGTGCCAGCTGGGGGGGTTACAATGAGCAGTACTTC. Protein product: CASWGGYNEQYF.

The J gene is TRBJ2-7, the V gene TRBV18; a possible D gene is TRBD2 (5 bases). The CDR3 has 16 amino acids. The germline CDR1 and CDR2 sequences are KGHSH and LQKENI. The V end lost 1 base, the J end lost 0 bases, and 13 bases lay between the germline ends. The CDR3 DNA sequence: TGTGCCAGCTCACCACTTATTCCTAGCAGCTCCTACGAGCAGTACTTC. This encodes CASSPLIPSSSYEQYF.

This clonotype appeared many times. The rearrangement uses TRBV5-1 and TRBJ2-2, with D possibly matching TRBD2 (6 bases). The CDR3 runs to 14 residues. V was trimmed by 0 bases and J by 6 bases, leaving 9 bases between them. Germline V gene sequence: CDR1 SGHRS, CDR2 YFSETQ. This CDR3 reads CASSLDPGAGELFF. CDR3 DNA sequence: TGCGCCAGCAGCTTGGATCCGGGGGCCGGGGAGCTGTTTTTT. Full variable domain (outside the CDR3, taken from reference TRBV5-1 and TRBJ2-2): KAGVTQTPRYLIKTRGQQVTLSCSPISGHRSVSWYQQTPGQGLQFLFEYFSETQRNKGNFPGRFSGRQFSNSRSEMNVSTLELGDSALYLCASSLDPGAGELFFGEGSRLTVL.

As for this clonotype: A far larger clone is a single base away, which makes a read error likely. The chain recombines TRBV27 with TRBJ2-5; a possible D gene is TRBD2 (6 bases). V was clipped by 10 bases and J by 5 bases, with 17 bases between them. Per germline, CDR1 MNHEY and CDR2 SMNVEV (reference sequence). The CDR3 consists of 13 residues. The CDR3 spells CATGESGVETQYF. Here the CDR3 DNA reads TGTGCCACCGGTGAGTCGGGGGTGGAGACCCAGTACTTC.

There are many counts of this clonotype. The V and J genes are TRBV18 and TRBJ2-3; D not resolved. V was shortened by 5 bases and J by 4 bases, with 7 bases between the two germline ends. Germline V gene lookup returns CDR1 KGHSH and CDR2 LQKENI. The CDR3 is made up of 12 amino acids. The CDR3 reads CASSFNPDTQYF. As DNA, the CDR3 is TGTGCCAGCTCATTCAACCCAGATACGCAGTATTTT.

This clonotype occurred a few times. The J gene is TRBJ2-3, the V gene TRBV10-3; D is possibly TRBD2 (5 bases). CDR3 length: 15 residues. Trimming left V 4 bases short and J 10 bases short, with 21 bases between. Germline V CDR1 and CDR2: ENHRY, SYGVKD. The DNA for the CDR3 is TGTGCCATCAGTGTTTCTCTACGGGATCCCCACTCGCAGTATTTT. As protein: CAISVSLRDPHSQYF.

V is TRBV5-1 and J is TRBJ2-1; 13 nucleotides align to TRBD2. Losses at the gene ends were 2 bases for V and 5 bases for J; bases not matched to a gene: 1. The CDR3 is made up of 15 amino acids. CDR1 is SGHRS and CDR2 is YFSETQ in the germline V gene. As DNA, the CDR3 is TGCGCCAGCAGCTTCGGGACTAGCGGGAACAATGAGCAGTTCTTC. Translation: CASSFGTSGNNEQFF.

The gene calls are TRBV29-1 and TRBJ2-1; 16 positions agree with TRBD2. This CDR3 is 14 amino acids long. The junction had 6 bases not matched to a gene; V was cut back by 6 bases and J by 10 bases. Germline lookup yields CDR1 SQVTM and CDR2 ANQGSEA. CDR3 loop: CSVGTSGRAGEQFF. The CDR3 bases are TGCAGCGTCGGGACTAGCGGGAGGGCTGGAGAGCAGTTCTTC.

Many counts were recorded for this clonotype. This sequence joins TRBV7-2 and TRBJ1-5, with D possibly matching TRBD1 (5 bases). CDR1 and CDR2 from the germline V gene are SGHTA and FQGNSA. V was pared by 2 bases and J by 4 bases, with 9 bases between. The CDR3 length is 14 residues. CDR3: CASSLIRGNQPQHF. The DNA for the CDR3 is TGTGCCAGCAGCTTAATTCGGGGGAATCAGCCCCAGCATTTT.

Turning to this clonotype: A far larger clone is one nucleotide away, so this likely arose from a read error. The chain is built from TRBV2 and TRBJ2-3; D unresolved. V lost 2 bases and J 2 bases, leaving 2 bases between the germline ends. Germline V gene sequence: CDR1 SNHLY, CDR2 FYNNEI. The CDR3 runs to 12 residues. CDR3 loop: CASSEPTDTQYF. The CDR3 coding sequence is TGTGCCAGCAGTGAACCCACAGATACGCAGTATTTT.